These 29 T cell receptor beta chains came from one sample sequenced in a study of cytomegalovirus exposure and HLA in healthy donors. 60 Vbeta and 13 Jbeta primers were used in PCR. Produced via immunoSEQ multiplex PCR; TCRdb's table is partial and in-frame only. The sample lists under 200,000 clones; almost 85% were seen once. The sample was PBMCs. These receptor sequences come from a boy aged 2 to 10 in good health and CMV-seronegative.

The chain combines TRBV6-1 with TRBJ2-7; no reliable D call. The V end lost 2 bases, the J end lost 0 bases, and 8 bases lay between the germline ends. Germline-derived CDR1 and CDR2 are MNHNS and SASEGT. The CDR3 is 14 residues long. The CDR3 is CASSERLSSYEQYF. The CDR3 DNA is TGTGCCAGCAGTGAACGTTTGAGCTCCTACGAGCAGTACTTC.

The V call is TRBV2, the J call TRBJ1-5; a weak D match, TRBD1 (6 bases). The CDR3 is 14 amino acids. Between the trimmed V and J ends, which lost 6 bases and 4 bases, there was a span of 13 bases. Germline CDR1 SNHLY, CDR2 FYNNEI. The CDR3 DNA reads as TGTGCCAGCAGCGCACAGGGACGGAATCAGCCCCAGCATTTT. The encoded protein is CASSAQGRNQPQHF.

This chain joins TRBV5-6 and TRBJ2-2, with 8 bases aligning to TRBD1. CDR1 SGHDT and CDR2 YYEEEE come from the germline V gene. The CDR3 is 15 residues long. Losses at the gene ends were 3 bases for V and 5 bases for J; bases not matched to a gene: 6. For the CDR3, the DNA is TGTGCCAGCAGCTCCCGGACAGGGAGGACCGGGGAGCTGTTTTTT. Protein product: CASSSRTGRTGELFF.

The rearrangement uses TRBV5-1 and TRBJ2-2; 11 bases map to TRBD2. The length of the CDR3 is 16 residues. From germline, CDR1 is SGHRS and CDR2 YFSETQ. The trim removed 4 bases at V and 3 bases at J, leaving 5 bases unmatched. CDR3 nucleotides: TGCGCCAGCAGCCCGGGACTAGCGGTGCACACCGGGGAGCTGTTTTTT. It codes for CASSPGLAVHTGELFF.

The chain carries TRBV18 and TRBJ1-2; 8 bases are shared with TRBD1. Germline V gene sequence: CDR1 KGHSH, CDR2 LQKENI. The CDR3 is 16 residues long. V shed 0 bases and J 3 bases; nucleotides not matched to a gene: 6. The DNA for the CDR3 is TGTGCCAGCTCACCACCGTCAGGGGGCCGTGACTATGGCTACACCTTC. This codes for CASSPPSGGRDYGYTF.

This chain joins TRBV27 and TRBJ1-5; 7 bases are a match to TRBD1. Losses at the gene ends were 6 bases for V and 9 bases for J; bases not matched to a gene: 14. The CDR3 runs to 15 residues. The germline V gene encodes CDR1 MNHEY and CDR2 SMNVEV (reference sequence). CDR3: CASRRETTGVRPQHF. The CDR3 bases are TGTGCCAGCAGACGCGAGACTACAGGGGTTCGGCCCCAGCATTTT.

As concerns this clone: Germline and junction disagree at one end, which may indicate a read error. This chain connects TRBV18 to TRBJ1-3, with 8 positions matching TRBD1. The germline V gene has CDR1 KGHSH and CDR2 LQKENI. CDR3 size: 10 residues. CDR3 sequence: CASSPGDRSF. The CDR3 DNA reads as TGTGCCAGCTCACCTGGGGACAGGTCATTT. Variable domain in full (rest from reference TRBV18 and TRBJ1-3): NAGVMQNPRHLVRRRGQEARLRCSPMKGHSHVYWYRQLPEEGLKFMVYLQKENIIDESGMPKERFSAEFPKEGPSILRIQQVVRGDSAAYFCASSPGDRSFGEGSWLTVV.

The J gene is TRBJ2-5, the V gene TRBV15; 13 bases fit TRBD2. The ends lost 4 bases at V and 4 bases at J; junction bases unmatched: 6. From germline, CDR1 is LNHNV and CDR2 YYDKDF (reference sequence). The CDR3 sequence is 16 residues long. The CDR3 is CATSIRLAGGGETQYF. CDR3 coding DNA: TGTGCCACCAGCATCCGACTAGCGGGAGGAGGAGAGACCCAGTACTTC.

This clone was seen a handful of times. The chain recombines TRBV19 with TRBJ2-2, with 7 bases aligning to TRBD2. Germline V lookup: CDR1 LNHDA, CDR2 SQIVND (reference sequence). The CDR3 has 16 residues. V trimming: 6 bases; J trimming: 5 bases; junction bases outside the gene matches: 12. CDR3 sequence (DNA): TGTGCCAGTAGGGGGGGAGGGCCGATTGGGACCGGGGAGCTGTTTTTT. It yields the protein CASRGGGPIGTGELFF.

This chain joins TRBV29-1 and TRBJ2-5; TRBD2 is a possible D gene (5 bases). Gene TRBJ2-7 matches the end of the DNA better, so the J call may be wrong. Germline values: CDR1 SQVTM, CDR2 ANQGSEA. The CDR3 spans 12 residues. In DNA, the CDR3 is TGCAGCGTTGGTGGGAGCTACTACGAGCAGTACTTC. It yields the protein CSVGGSYYEQYF.

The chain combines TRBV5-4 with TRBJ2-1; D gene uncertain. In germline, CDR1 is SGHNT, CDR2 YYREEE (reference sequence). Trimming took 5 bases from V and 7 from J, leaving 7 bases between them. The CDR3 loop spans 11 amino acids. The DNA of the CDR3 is TGTGCCAGCAGTTCACTTAATGAGCAGTTCTTC. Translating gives CASSSLNEQFF.

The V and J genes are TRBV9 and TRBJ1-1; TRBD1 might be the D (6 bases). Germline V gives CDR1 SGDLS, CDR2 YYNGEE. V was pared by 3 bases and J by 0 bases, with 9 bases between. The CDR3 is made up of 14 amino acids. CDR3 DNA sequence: TGTGCCAGCAGCGAAACAGGGTTGAACACTGAAGCTTTCTTT. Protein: CASSETGLNTEAFF. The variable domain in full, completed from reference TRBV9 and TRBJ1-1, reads DSGVTQTPKHLITATGQRVTLRCSPRSGDLSVYWYQQSLDQGLQFLIQYYNGEERAKGNILERFSAQQFPDLHSELNLSSLELGDSALYFCASSETGLNTEAFFGQGTRLTVV.

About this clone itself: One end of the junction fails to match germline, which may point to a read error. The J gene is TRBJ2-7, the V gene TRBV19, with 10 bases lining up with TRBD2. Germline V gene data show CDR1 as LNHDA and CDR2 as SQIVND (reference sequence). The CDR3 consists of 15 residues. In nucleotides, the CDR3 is TGTGCCAGTAGAATAGCGGGAGGTTCCTCCTACGAGCAGTACTTC. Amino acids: CASRIAGGSSYEQYF.

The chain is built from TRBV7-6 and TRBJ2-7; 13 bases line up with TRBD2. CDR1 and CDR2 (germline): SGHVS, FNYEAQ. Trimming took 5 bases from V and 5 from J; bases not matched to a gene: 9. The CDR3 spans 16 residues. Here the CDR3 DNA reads TGTGCCAGCAGCAGAGGGACTAGCGGGACCTCGGACGAGCAGTACTTC. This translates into CASSRGTSGTSDEQYF. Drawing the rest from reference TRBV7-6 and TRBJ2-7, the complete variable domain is GAGVSQSPRYKVTKRGQDVALRCDPISGHVSLYWYRQALGQGPEFLTYFNYEAQQDKSGLPNDRFSAERPEGSISTLTIQRTEQRDSAMYRCASSRGTSGTSDEQYFGPGTRLTVT.

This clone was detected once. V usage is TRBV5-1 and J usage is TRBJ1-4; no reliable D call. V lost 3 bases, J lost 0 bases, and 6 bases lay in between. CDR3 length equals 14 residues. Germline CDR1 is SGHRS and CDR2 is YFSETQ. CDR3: CASSSVATNEKLFF. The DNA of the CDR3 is TGCGCCAGCAGCTCCGTTGCAACTAATGAAAAACTGTTTTTT.

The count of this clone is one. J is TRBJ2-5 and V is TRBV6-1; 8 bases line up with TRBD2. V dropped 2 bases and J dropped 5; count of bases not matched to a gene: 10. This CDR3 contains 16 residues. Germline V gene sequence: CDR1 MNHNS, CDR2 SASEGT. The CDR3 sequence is CASSERIAGYSETQYF. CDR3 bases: TGTGCCAGCAGTGAAAGAATAGCGGGATATTCGGAGACCCAGTACTTC.

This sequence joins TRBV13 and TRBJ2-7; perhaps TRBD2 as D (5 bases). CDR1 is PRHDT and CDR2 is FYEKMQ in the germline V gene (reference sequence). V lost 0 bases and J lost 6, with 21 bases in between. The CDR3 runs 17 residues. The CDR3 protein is CASSLGSGPPGFSEQYF. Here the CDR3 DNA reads TGTGCCAGCAGCTTAGGAAGCGGACCTCCGGGGTTTTCCGAGCAGTACTTC.

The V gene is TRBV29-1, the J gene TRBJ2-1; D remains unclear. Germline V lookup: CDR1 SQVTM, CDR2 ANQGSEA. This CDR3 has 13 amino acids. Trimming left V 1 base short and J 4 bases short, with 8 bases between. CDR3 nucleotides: TGCAGCGTTGAAGGGGCAGGTTACAATGAGCAGTTCTTC. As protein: CSVEGAGYNEQFF.

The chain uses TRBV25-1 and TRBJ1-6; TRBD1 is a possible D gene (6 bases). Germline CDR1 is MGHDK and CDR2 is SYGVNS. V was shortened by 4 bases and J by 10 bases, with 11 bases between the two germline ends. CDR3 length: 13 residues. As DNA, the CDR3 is TGTGCCAGCAGTGTAGGGGGTAGATCACCCCTCCACTTT. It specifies CASSVGGRSPLHF.

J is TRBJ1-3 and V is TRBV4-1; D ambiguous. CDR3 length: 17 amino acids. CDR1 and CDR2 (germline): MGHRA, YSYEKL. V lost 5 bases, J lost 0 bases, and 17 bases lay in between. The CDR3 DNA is TGCGCCAGCAGCTTCACCCGTGCGGAAAGCTCTGGAAACACCATATATTTT. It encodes CASSFTRAESSGNTIYF.

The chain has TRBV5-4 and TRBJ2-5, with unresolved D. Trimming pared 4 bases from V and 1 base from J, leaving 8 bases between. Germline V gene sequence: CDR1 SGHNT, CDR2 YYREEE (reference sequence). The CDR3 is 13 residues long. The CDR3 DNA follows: TGTGCCAGCAGCGCAGATTTCCAAGAGACCCAGTACTTC. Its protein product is CASSADFQETQYF.

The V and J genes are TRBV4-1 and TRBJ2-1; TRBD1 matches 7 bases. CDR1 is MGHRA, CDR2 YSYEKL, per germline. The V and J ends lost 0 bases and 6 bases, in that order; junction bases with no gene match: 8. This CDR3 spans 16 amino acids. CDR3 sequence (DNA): TGCGCCAGCAGCCAAGAAGTCCAGGGGGTTTTCAATGAGCAGTTCTTC. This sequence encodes CASSQEVQGVFNEQFF.

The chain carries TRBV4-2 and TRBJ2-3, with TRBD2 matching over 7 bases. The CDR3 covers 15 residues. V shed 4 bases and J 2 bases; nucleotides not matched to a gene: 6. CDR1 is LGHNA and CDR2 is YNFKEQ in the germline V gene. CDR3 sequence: CASSREAGLTDTQYF. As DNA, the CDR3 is TGTGCCAGCAGCCGAGAAGCGGGACTCACAGATACGCAGTATTTT.

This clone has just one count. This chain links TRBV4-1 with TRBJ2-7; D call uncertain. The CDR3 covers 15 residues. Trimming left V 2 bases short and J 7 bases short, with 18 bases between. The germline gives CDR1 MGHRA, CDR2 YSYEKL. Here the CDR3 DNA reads TGCGCCAGCAGCCAATACACAGAGTCTTTGGAAGAGCAGTACTTC. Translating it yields CASSQYTESLEEQYF.

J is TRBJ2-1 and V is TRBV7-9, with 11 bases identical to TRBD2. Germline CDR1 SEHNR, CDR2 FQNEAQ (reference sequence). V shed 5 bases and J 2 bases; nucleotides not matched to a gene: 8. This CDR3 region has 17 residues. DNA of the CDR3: TGTGCCAGCAGCCGACCGACTAGCGGGGCAACCTACAATGAGCAGTTCTTC. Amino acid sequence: CASSRPTSGATYNEQFF.

The CDR3 DNA follows: TGTGCCACCAGCAGAGATGGTTCTAGCGGGATATACTACGAGCAGTACTTC. Amino acids: CATSRDGSSGIYYEQYF. The chain has TRBV15 and TRBJ2-7; TRBD2 aligns across 9 bases. This CDR3 is 17 amino acids long. The germline V gene encodes CDR1 LNHNV and CDR2 YYDKDF (reference sequence). The V gene end was trimmed by 0 bases and the J gene end by 3 bases; junction bases not matched to a gene: 9.

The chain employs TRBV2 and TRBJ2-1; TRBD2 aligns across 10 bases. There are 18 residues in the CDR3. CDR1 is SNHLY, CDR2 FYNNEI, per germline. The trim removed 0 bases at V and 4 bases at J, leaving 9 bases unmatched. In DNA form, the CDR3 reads TGTGCCAGCAGTGAAGCTTACGAAACTAGCGGGACTTACAATGAGCAGTTCTTC. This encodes CASSEAYETSGTYNEQFF.

CDR3 DNA sequence: TGTGCCAGTAGTAAGGGACAGGGCTTAGGAGAGACCCAGTACTTC. This codes for CASSKGQGLGETQYF. The genes are TRBV19 and TRBJ2-5; 9 bases fit TRBD1. V was pared by 4 bases and J by 4 bases, with 7 bases of the junction left unmatched. The CDR3 runs 15 residues. Germline V gene lookup returns CDR1 LNHDA and CDR2 SQIVND (reference sequence).

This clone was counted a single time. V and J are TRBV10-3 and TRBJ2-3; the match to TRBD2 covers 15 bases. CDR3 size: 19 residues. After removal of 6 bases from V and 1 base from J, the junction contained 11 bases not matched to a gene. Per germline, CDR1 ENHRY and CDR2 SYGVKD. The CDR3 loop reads CAISDGLAGGPPGTDTQYF. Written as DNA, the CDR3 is TGTGCCATCAGCGACGGACTAGCGGGAGGGCCCCCAGGCACAGATACGCAGTATTTT.